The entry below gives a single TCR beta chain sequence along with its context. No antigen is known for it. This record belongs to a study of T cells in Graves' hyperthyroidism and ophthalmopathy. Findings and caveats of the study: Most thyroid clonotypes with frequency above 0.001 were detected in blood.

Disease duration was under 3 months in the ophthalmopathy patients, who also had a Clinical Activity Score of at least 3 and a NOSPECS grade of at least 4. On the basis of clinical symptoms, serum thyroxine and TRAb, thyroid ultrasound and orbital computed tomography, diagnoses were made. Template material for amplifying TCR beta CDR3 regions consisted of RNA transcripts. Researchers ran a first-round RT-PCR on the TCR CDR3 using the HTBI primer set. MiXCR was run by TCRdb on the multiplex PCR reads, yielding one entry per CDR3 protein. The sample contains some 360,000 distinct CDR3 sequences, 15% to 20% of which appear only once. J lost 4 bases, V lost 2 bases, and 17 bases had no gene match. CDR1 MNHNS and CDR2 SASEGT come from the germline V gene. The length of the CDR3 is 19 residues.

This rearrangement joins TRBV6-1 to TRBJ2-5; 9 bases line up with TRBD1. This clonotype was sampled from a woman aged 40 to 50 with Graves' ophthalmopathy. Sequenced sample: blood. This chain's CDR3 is CASSEWTGAGEGARETQYF. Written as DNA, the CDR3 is TGTGCCAGCAGTGAATGGACAGGGGCCGGGGAGGGGGCGCGAGAGACCCAGTACTTC.